This T cell receptor beta chain was observed in a study of CD8 T cells in ankylosing spondylitis. V dropped 3 bases and J dropped 7 bases, with 12 bases sitting between them. Per germline, CDR1 MNHNY and CDR2 SVGAGI (reference sequence). The length of the CDR3 is 13 residues. General observations from the study: Characteristic of ankylosing spondylitis blood, it appeared, was a TCR beta motif comprising about eight highly homologous variants.

This clonotype has a count of ten or more. What it binds is not known. TCRdb re-derived calls from the 5' RACE reads in MiXCR, one entry per CDR3 protein. The sample consists of around 490,000 distinct CDR3 sequences, over 4% of them appearing once. The chain recombines TRBV6-6 with TRBJ1-1, with a weak D call TRBD1 (6 bases). Sequenced input: blood, either unsorted or a sorted T cell fraction (not recorded which). The receptor's source is a male donor with ankylosing spondylitis. The CDR3 nucleotides are TGTGCCAGCAGTTATAACAGGGAGATTGAAGCTTTCTTT. Its translation is CASSYNREIEAFF.